This T cell receptor beta chain was captured in a study of PD-1 blockade in classical Hodgkin lymphoma (TCRdb year 2020). Context from the whole study: Nivolumab dosing was 3 mg/kg intravenously every 2 weeks, continuing until either disease progression or unacceptable toxicity. To define a peripheral blood immune signature of response to PD-1 blockade in classical Hodgkin lymphoma, the study combined TCR beta sequencing with CyTOF. Beyond this particular receptor, the publication reports: A significant rise by C4D1 was seen in CD4+ but not CD8+ TCR diversity (p=0.0027 vs p=0.16), with the rise being most apparent in complete responders (p=0.02). The study covered only a single clinical trial cohort, and the causes of the repertoire differences, possibly disease activity or prior therapy, were still not defined. Baseline TCR diversity was reported to be lower in newly diagnosed patients than in healthy donors, and even lower in relapsed/refractory patients. Among trial patients, those achieving complete response had baseline diversity similar to that of newly diagnosed patients, while diversity was significantly lower in partial responders and progressors. Lower diversity was seen in patients whose nivolumab began less than 1 year after ASCT, and these patients were left out of later analyses so that immune reconstitution would not confound the results.

Genomic DNA was isolated using the Qiagen DNeasy kit from unsorted PBMCs as well as from negatively selected CD4+ and CD8+ fractions. Using primers that anneal to V and J segments, immunoSEQ multiplex PCR amplified the TCR beta CDR3 regions. Amplification bias was minimized using a synthetic immune receptor repertoire, and residual bias was removed computationally after sequencing. Regarding the original processing steps: Repertoire diversity was quantified as the Shannon entropy index using custom Python scripts. Unsorted, CD4+ and CD8+ repertoires were analyzed separately, except in combined analyses where CD4+ and CD8+ sequences were merged in silico. A clone counted as expanded when the clone's frequency after treatment rose at least 2-fold relative to C1D1, and clones undetected at baseline were given a pseudocount of 0.5. Singleton clones were defined as clones with 0 or 1 copy at C1D1, and non-singleton clones were defined as clones with 2 or more copies. Clones expanded in unsorted samples were assigned a CD4+, CD8+ or unknown annotation through matching of protein sequences in sorted samples from the same patient. Wilcoxon tests were applied to paired samples to test diversity changes from C1D1 to C4D1. TCRdb took this table from immuneACCESS and kept in-frame rearrangements with V and J called. Such tables lack part of the clones; where checked against another copy, unresolved V genes explain under half of the gap, and the rest is unexplained. D and trimming were read from the DNA, whereas the V and J calls and clone size are those reported in that table. For this sample there are 20,000 to 30,000 clones; 60% to 85% appear just once. The ten most abundant clones make up nearly 8% of the sample.

Details on this clone: No antigen is known for it. Base quality data are lacking; no much larger clone is found one base away.

This specimen's time point label, per the study, means: cycle 2 day 1 (C2D1) of nivolumab. Every trial patient had relapsed following autologous stem cell transplantation, and prior brentuximab vedotin exposure was what differed among cohorts A, B and C. The trial cohort included 56 patients with relapsed/refractory classical Hodgkin lymphoma, and each patient had a best overall response of complete response, partial response or progressive disease. Trial patients were treated with single-agent nivolumab in the multi-cohort phase II CheckMate 205 trial. An independent review committee assessed best overall response by applying the 2007 International Working Group response criteria. Trial PBMCs were obtained immediately prior to nivolumab initiation (C1D1) and on therapy at cycle 2 day 1 and cycle 4 day 1. Peripheral blood was collected in 8 mL Vacutainer Cell Preparation Tubes, from which PBMCs were isolated by centrifugation and then cryopreserved.

The CDR3 sequence holds 13 residues, the cysteine and phenylalanine included. Only CDR3 DNA remains: 39 bases, in frame from the first base. Trimming removed 4 bases from V and 2 bases from J; the gene matches leave 1 base unexplained. Taken from the germline V gene, the CDR1 and CDR2 loops are SGHVS and FNYEAQ. This specimen was peripheral blood mononuclear cells (PBMCs), taken before the second cycle of nivolumab. This TCR was sampled from a human donor with classical Hodgkin lymphoma. Here the chain combines TRBV7-6 and TRBJ2-5; 7 bases in the middle match TRBD1. The nucleotide sequence is TGTGCCAGCAGCTCAGGGGGTCAAGAGACCCAGTACTTC. Its protein reads: CASSSGGQETQYF. Extended through the reference TRBV7-6 and TRBJ2-5 proteins, this CDR3 yields the full variable domain: GAGVSQSPRYKVTKRGQDVALRCDPISGHVSLYWYRQALGQGPEFLTYFNYEAQQDKSGLPNDRFSAERPEGSISTLTIQRTEQRDSAMYRCASSSGGQETQYFGPGTRLLVL.